This TCR beta chain originates from a study of regulatory T cells in long-lasting Graves disease. Study as a whole: Over-5-year antithyroid drug use with positive TSH receptor antibodies defined persistent Graves' disease in the study.

In this sample, this clonotype turned up a few times. Its antigen is not known. The study's findings and limits: Small sample size may have lowered accuracy.

Time point here: persistent/refractory GD, antithyroid drugs over 5 years with positive TRAb. The TCR library was made from RNA extracted from PBMCs. In building TCR beta libraries, iRepertoire HTBI primers were used together with Arm-PCR of CDR3 regions. Per the authors' pipeline: Segment identification across samples yielded around 61 TRBV and 12 to 15 TRBJ segments. TCRdb re-called the multiplex PCR reads through MiXCR, storing one row per CDR3 protein. TCRdb's processing, not the authors', yielded these V and J calls. This sample yields around 510,000 distinct CDR3 sequences, of which around 20% are seen a single time; approximately 7.8% belongs to the top ten. The input for sequencing was peripheral blood mononuclear cells (PBMCs), taken when the disease was refractory, from a patient treated with antithyroid drugs. This receptor was obtained from a female donor with Graves disease.

The CDR3 region is CASSLDRGRYTGELFF. The DNA for the CDR3 is TGTGCCAGCAGCTTAGATAGGGGACGGTACACCGGGGAGCTGTTTTTT. The chain uses TRBV11-2 and TRBJ2-2, with D perhaps assigned TRBD1 or TRBD2 (5 bases each). The V end lost 0 bases, the J end lost 3 bases, and 11 bases lay between the germline ends. Germline CDR1 is SGHAT and CDR2 is FQNNGV. The CDR3 sequence is 16 residues long.